These 8 T cell receptor beta chains were sequenced from one sample in a study of cytomegalovirus exposure and HLA in healthy donors. Sequencing was performed with immunoSEQ multiplex PCR; in TCRdb, only in-frame clones are kept and a portion is missing. Of approximately 110,000 clones listed, 85% to 95% are singletons. Sequenced sample: PBMCs. The receptors were sampled from a woman aged 18-30 years in good health and CMV-seronegative.

This chain uses TRBV28 with TRBJ1-5; tentative D call: TRBD1 (6 bases). V lost 8 bases, J lost 4 bases, and 18 bases lay in between. This CDR3 has 15 residues. The germline CDR1 and CDR2 sequences are MDHEN and SYDVKM. CDR3 protein: CASGYPDRMNQPQHF. The CDR3 nucleotides are TGTGCCAGCGGATACCCCGACAGGATGAATCAGCCCCAGCATTTT.

The J gene is TRBJ1-2, the V gene TRBV5-6; possible D gene TRBD1, 6 bases. V was shortened by 2 bases and J by 9 bases, with 11 bases between the two germline ends. CDR1 is SGHDT and CDR2 is YYEEEE in the germline V gene. The length of the CDR3 is 12 residues. The CDR3 region is CASSFTGNRYTF. The CDR3 nucleotides are TGTGCCAGCAGCTTCACAGGGAATCGCTACACCTTC.

The chain joins TRBV6-1 to TRBJ2-3, with TRBD2 identical over 8 bases. Germline V gene sequence: CDR1 MNHNS, CDR2 SASEGT. The V gene end was trimmed by 6 bases and the J gene end by 4 bases; junction bases not matched to a gene: 9. The CDR3 is 15 residues long. The CDR3 DNA sequence: TGTGCCAGCAGACCCTCCGGGGGGGCCCCAGATACGCAGTATTTT. This codes for CASRPSGGAPDTQYF.

The V call is TRBV19, the J call TRBJ1-5; D is possibly TRBD1 (6 bases). V lost 5 bases, J lost 7 bases, and 15 bases lay in between. The CDR3 totals 14 residues. The V gene's germline CDR1 is LNHDA and CDR2 SQIVND (reference sequence). The CDR3 protein is CASSSGGGGQPQHF. The CDR3 DNA sequence: TGTGCCAGTAGTTCAGGCGGGGGCGGGCAGCCCCAGCATTTT.

The rearrangement uses TRBV28 and TRBJ1-2, with 8 bases that match TRBD1. The germline CDR1 and CDR2 sequences are MDHEN and SYDVKM. J gave up 0 bases and V 6 bases, and 6 bases lay outside the gene matches. CDR3 length: 15 amino acids. CDR3: CASRGGTGTNYGYTF. CDR3 bases: TGTGCCAGCAGGGGAGGGACAGGAACTAACTATGGCTACACCTTC.

The rearrangement joins TRBV7-2 to TRBJ2-7; 8 nucleotides align to TRBD2. Germline V gene data show CDR1 as SGHTA and CDR2 as FQGNSA. V shed 7 bases, J shed 3 bases, and the junction held 5 bases outside the gene matches. CDR3 length: 13 residues. The CDR3 loop is CASTVAGGYEQYF. The CDR3 DNA follows: TGTGCCAGCACGGTTGCGGGAGGCTACGAGCAGTACTTC. Supplemented by reference TRBV7-2 and TRBJ2-7, the full variable domain reads GAGVSQSPSNKVTEKGKDVELRCDPISGHTALYWYRQSLGQGLEFLIYFQGNSAPDKSGLPSDRFSAERTGGSVSTLTIQRTQQEDSAVYLCASTVAGGYEQYFGPGTRLTVT.

This chain connects TRBV10-3 to TRBJ1-2, with a possible D match to TRBD1 (6 bases). V lost 3 bases to trimming and J lost 8 bases, with 25 bases between them. CDR1 and CDR2 from the germline V gene are ENHRY and SYGVKD. The CDR3 is made up of 17 amino acids. The CDR3, as DNA: TGTGCCATCAGTGATGGAATGGAGACAGGCCTTCTCCGGGGCTACACCTTC. Translated: CAISDGMETGLLRGYTF.

V and J are TRBV6-1 and TRBJ2-7, with D unresolved. Germline CDR1 is MNHNS and CDR2 is SASEGT. The CDR3 consists of 16 residues. V was clipped by 4 bases and J by 0 bases, with 16 bases between them. CDR3 amino acids: CASSGSVGQISYEQYF. In DNA form, the CDR3 reads TGTGCCAGCAGTGGTAGTGTTGGGCAGATCTCCTACGAGCAGTACTTC.